Sequencing of this T cell receptor (beta chain) was carried out in a study of CD8 T cells in Susac syndrome. Random hexamers primed reverse transcription of about 0.5 to 1 ug RNA. MiXCR, applied by TCRdb to the immunoSEQ multiplex PCR reads, yields one record per CDR3 protein. The sample contains 150,000 to 200,000 distinct CDR3 sequences, around 95% of which appear only once. The count of this clonotype is one. The sequence was collected from a human donor in good health. The sample was CD4+ T cells from PBMCs.

The chain's CDR3 is CASSAQGWDSPLHF. The CDR3 DNA is TGTGCCAGCAGTGCACAGGGCTGGGATTCACCCCTCCACTTT. The chain recombines TRBV12-3 or TRBV12-4 with TRBJ1-6; tentative D call: TRBD1 (6 bases). Deletions cut 5 bases from V and 8 bases from J, with 13 bases between. The CDR3 runs to 14 residues.